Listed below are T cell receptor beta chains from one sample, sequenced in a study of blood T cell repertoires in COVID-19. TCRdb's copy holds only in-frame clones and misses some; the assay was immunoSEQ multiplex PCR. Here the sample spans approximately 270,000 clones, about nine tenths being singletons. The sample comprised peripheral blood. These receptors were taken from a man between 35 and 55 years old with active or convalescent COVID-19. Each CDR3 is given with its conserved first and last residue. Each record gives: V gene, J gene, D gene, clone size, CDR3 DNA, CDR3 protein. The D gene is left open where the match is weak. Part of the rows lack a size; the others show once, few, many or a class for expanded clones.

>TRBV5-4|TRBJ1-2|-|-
TGTGCCAGCAGCCTAAGACAGTTTATGGGCTACACCTTC
CASSLRQFMGYTF
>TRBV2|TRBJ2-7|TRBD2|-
TGTGCCAGCACTCCAACTAGCGCCTTAGGTGACGAGCAGTACTTC
CASTPTSALGDEQYF
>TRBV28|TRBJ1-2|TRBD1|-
TGTGCCAGCAGTGTCGGACAGGCAAACTATGGCTACACCTTC
CASSVGQANYGYTF
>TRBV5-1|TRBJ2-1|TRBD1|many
TGCGCCAGCAGCTTGGCGGGACAGGGGATGAGTGAGCAGTTCTTC
CASSLAGQGMSEQFF
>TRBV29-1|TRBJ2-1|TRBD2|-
TGCAGCGTGGACAAGGGGTTAGCGGGGGGCTCAAACAATGAGCAGTTCTTC
CSVDKGLAGGSNNEQFF
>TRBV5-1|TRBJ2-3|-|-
TGCGCCAGCAGCTTGTCCGGGTTCACAGATACGCAGTATTTT
CASSLSGFTDTQYF
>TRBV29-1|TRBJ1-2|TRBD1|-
TGCAGCGCCCCGACAGGGGGCTATGGCTACACCTTC
CSAPTGGYGYTF
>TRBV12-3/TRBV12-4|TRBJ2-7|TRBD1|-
TGTGCCAGCAGTTTCGGGGGACAGGTCGAGCAGTACTTC
CASSFGGQVEQYF
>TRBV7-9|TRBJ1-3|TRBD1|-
TGTGCCAGCAGCTTAGGGGGGACAGGAGCTGGAAACACCATATATTTT
CASSLGGTGAGNTIYF
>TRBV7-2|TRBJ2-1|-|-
TGTGCCAGCAGCCAACAGACAGTCCCCTTCGACAATGAGCAGTTCTTC
CASSQQTVPFDNEQFF
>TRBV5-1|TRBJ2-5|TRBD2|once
TGCGCCAGCAGCTTGGGCGGGGGGGCACTGGAGACCCAGTACTTC
CASSLGGGALETQYF
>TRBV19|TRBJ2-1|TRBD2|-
TGTGCCAGTAGTATTAGGGGGACTAGTGGTGAGCAGTTCTTC
CASSIRGTSGEQFF
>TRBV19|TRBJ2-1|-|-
TGTGCCAGTAGTATGGGTCGCGGGGATAGATACAATGAGCAGTTCTTC
CASSMGRGDRYNEQFF
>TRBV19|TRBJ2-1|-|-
TGTGCCAGTAGTGGCGGGACGGTTTACAATGAGCAGTTCTTC
CASSGGTVYNEQFF
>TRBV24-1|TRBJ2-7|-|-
TGTGCCACCAGTAGTGCAGGGGAAGAGCAGTACTTC
CATSSAGEEQYF
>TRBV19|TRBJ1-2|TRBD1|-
TGTGCCACAACACCCGACAGGGGGCAAAACTATGGCTACACCTTC
CATTPDRGQNYGYTF
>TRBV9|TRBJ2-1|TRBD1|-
TGTGCCAGCAGCGTGGCCGGGACAGAATACAATGAGCAGTTCTTC
CASSVAGTEYNEQFF
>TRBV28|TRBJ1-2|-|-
TGTGCCAGCAGTCCCCCGACAGGACTCCGGTATGGCTACACCTTC
CASSPPTGLRYGYTF
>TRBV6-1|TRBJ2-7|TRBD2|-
TGTGCCAGCAGTGGAGGACTAGCGGGGGGGCCCTACGAGCAGTACTTC
CASSGGLAGGPYEQYF
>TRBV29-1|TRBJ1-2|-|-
TGCAGCGTTGAATCGCCAGGTTCTATTAACTATGGCTACACCTTC
CSVESPGSINYGYTF
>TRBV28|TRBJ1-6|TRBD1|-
TGTGCCAGCAGTTGGGACAGGGGGCTTAATTCACCCCTCCACTTT
CASSWDRGLNSPLHF
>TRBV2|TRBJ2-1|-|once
TGTGCCAGCTCCCGTGCGGGACCAGGTCCCTACAATGAGCAGTTCTTC
CASSRAGPGPYNEQFF
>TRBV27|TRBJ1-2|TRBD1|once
TGTGCCAGCAGTCCGGGGACAGGGGGAGCTTATGGCTACACCTTC
CASSPGTGGAYGYTF
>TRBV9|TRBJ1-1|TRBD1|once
TGTGCCAGCAGCGTAGGGGCAGGGGGAGAGAACACTGAAGCTTTCTTT
CASSVGAGGENTEAFF
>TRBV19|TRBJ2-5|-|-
TGTGCCAGTTCGGGCTCGACAGGCCGCGCGGAGACCCAGTACTTC
CASSGSTGRAETQYF
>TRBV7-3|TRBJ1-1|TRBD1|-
TGTGCCAGCAGCTTAACCGGGACAGGGGGAAACACTGAAGCTTTCTTT
CASSLTGTGGNTEAFF
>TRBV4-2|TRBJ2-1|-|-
TGTGCCAGCAGCCGGGGTGGGGTAGCGAGAGACAATGAGCAGTTCTTC
CASSRGGVARDNEQFF
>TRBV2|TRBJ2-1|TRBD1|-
TGTGCCGGGACGGACAGGGGTAACTACAATGAGCAGTTCTTC
CAGTDRGNYNEQFF
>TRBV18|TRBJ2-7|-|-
TGTGCCAGCTCACCCCGAGCGGTGTCCTACGAGCAGTACTTC
CASSPRAVSYEQYF
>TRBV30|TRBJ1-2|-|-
TGTGCCTGGACCCCAGGGCAGTACTATGGCTACACCTTC
CAWTPGQYYGYTF
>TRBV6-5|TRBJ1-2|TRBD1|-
TGTGCCAGCAGTTCCTCGGGGACAGGGTTTTACGGCTACACCTTC
CASSSSGTGFYGYTF
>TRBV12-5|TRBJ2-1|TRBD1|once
TGTGCTAGTGGTCCCTCTTCCGGGACAGCGATTAACAATGAGCAGTTCTTC
CASGPSSGTAINNEQFF
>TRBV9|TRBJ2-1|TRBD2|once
TGTGCCAGCAGCGTAGGACCGGGACTAGCGGGAGGGCGACCCAACAATGAGCAGTTCTTC
CASSVGPGLAGGRPNNEQFF
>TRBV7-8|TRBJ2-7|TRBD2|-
TGTGCCAGCAGCCCGCGGGAGGGGGCCTACGAGCAGTACTTC
CASSPREGAYEQYF
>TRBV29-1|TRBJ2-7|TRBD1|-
TGCAGCGTTGAGATGGACAGGGGGTTCTACGAGCAGTACTTC
CSVEMDRGFYEQYF
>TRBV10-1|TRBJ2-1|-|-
TGCGCCAGCAGTGAGACCGACTTATCTGGCAATGAGCAGTTCTTC
CASSETDLSGNEQFF
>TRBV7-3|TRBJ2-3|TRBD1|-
TGTGCCAGCAGCTCGAGGACAGGGGGCCCAGATACGCAGTATTTT
CASSSRTGGPDTQYF
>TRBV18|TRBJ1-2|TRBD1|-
TGTGCCAGCTCACCAGAGTCCAGGGGGCAGAACTATGGCTACACCTTC
CASSPESRGQNYGYTF
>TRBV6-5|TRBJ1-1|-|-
TGTGCCACTCGACGGGGGGACACTGAAGCTTTCTTT
CATRRGDTEAFF
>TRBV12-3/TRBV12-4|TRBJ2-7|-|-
TGTGCCAGCAGTTTTGACAGCTACGAGCAGTACTTC
CASSFDSYEQYF
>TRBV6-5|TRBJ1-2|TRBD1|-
TGTGCCAGCAGTTACCGGGGACAGGGAGGGGATGGCTACACCTTC
CASSYRGQGGDGYTF
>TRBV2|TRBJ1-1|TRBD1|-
TGTGCCAGCAGTGCTTGGGGACAGGGGGCAGGAGGGACACTGTCGGAAGCTTTCTTT
CASSAWGQGAGGTLSEAFF
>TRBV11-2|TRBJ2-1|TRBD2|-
TGTGCCAGCAGCCCGGGGGGGAATGAGCAGTTCTTC
CASSPGGNEQFF
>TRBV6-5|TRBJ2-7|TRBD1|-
TGTGCCAGCAACTCCGGGACAGGGACCTCGGAGCAGTACTTC
CASNSGTGTSEQYF
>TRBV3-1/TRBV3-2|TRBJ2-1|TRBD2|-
TGTGCCAGCCGGGAGCGGGGACTTAGCTCCTACAATGAGCAGTTCTTC
CASRERGLSSYNEQFF
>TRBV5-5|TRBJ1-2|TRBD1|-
TGTGCCAGCGGCCCGGGACAGGTTAACTATGGCTACACCTTC
CASGPGQVNYGYTF
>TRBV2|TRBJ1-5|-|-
TGTGCCAGCAGTGACATCCTATCTCAGCCCCAGCATTTT
CASSDILSQPQHF
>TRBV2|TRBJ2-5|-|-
TGTGCCAGCAGTGGAGGAAGGCAGCGGCAAGAGACCCAGTACTTC
CASSGGRQRQETQYF
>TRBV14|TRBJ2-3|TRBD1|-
TGTGCCAGCAGCACCGGGACAGGGAGGTTAGATATGGGGCAGTATTTT
CASSTGTGRLDMGQYF
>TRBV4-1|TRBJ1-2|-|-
TGCGCCAGCAGCCAAGATGGGCAGGGTGTCATCTATGGCTACACCTTC
CASSQDGQGVIYGYTF
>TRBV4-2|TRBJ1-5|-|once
TGTGCCAGCAGCCAAGACGGGGATCAGCCCCAGCATTTT
CASSQDGDQPQHF
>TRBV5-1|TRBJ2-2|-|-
TGCGCCAGCAGCGCTGCAGGGGACACCGGGGAGCTGTTTTTT
CASSAAGDTGELFF
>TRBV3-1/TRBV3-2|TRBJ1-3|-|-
TGTGCCAGCAGCCCTACCTCGCGGTTCTCTGGAAACACCATATATTTT
CASSPTSRFSGNTIYF
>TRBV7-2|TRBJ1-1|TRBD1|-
TGTGCCAGCAGCTTAGCGCTGACAGGGGGCGGAGGGACTGAAGCTTTCTTT
CASSLALTGGGGTEAFF